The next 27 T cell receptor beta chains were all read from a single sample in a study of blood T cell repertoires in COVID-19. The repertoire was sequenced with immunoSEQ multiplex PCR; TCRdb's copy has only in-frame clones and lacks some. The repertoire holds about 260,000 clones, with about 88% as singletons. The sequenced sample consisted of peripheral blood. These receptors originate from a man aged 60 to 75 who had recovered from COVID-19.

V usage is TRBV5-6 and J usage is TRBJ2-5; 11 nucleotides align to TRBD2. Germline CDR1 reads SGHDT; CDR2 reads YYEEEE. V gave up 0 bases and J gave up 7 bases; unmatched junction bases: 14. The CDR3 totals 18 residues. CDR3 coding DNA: TGTGCCAGCAGCTTGGGCACCGGGACTAGCGGCCGTTTTGGGACCCAGTACTTC. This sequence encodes CASSLGTGTSGRFGTQYF.

CDR3 amino acids: CATSEGGFDYGYTF. The CDR3 DNA reads TGTGCCACCAGCGAAGGGGGCTTCGACTATGGCTACACCTTC. The J gene is TRBJ1-2, the V gene TRBV24-1; TRBD1 aligns across 7 bases. In germline, CDR1 is KGHDR, CDR2 SFDVKD. The CDR3 totals 14 residues. V lost 7 bases to trimming and J lost 3 bases; unmatched junction nucleotides: 7.

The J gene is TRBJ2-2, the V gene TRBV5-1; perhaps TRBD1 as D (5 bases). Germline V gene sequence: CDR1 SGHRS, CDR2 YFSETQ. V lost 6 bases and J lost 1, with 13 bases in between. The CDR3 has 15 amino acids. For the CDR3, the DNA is TGCGCCAGCAACCCCTCGCAGGGGAACACCGGGGAGCTGTTTTTT. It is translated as CASNPSQGNTGELFF.

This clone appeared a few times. CDR3 nucleotides: TGTGCCAGCAGCTTTACAGGGTACCAAGAGACCCAGTACTTC. Translated, it gives CASSFTGYQETQYF. The V call is TRBV7-9, the J call TRBJ2-5; the D gene is possibly TRBD1 (6 bases). Germline CDR1 SEHNR, CDR2 FQNEAQ (reference sequence). Trimming took off 3 bases at V and 0 bases at J, with 8 bases between the two ends. The CDR3 runs to 14 residues. The variable domain in full, completed from reference TRBV7-9 and TRBJ2-5, reads DTGVSQNPRHKITKRGQNVTFRCDPISEHNRLYWYRQTLGQGPEFLTYFQNEAQLEKSRLLSDRFSAERPKGSFSTLEIQRTEQGDSAMYLCASSFTGYQETQYFGPGTRLLVL.

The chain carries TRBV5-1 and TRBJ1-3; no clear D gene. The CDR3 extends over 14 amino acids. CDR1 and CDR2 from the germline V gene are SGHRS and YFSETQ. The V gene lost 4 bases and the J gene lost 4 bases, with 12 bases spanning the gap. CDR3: CASSPELSGNTIYF. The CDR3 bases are TGCGCCAGCAGCCCGGAGCTCTCGGGAAACACCATATATTTT.

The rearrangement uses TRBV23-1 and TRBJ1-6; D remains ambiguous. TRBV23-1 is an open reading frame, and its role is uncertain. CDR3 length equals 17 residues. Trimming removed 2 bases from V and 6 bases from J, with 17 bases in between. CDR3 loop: CASSQEPRGAVNSPLHF. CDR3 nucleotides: TGCGCCAGCAGTCAAGAACCGCGGGGAGCGGTTAATTCACCCCTCCACTTT.

In DNA form, the CDR3 reads TGCAGCAGCCGGACAGTCCAAGAGACCCAGTACTTC. Its translation is CSSRTVQETQYF. The V call is TRBV29-1, the J call TRBJ2-5; maybe TRBD1 (6 bases). Germline V gives CDR1 SQVTM, CDR2 ANQGSEA. The V gene lost 8 bases and the J gene lost 1 base, with 11 bases spanning the gap. The CDR3 sequence is 12 residues long.

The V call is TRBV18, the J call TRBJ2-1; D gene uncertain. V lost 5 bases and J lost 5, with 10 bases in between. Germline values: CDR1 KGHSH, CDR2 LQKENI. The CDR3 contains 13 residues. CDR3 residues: CASSATNNNEQFF. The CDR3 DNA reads TGTGCCAGCTCAGCCACAAACAACAATGAGCAGTTCTTC.

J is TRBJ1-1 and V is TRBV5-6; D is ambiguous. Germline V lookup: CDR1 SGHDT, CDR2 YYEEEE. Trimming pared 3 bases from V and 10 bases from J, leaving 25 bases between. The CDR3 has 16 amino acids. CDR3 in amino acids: CASSSRLGSLRSLAFF. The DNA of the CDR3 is TGTGCCAGCAGCTCCCGACTTGGGTCTTTGAGGAGTCTAGCTTTCTTT.

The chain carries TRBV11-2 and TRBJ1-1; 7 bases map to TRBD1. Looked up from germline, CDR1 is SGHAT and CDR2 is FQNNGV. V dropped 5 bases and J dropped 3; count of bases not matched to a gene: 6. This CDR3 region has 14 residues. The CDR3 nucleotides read TGTGCCAGCAGCGCGGGACAGATTTACACTGAAGCTTTCTTT. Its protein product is CASSAGQIYTEAFF. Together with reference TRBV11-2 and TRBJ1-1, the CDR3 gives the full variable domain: EAGVAQSPRYKIIEKRQSVAFWCNPISGHATLYWYQQILGQGPKLLIQFQNNGVVDDSQLPKDRFSAERLKGVDSTLKIQPAKLEDSAVYLCASSAGQIYTEAFFGQGTRLTVV.

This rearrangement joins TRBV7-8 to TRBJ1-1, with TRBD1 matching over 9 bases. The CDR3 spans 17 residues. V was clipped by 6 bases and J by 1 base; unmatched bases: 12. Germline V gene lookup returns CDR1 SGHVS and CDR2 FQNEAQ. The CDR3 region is CASRLSGTGSWNTEAFF. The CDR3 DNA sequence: TGTGCCAGCAGGTTATCCGGGACAGGGTCTTGGAACACTGAAGCTTTCTTT.

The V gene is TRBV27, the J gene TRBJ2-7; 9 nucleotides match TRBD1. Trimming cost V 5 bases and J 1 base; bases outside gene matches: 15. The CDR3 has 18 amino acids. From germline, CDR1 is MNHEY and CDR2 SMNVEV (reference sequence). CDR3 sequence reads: CASSLNPTGTGRSYEQYF. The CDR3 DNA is TGTGCCAGCAGTCTAAACCCGACCGGGACAGGGAGGTCCTACGAGCAGTACTTC.

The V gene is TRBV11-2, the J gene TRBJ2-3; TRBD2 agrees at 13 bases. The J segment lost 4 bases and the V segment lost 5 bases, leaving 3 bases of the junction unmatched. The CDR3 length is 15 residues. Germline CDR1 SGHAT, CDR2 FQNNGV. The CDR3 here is CASSVLAGGADTQYF. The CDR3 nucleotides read TGTGCCAGCAGCGTACTAGCGGGGGGGGCAGATACGCAGTATTTT.

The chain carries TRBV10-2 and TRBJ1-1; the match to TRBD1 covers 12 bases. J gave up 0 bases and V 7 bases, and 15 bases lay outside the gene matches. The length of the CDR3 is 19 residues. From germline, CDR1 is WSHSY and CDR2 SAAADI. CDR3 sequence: CASIAGTGGMRTMNTEAFF. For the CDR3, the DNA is TGCGCCAGCATCGCCGGGACAGGGGGCATGAGGACCATGAACACTGAAGCTTTCTTT.

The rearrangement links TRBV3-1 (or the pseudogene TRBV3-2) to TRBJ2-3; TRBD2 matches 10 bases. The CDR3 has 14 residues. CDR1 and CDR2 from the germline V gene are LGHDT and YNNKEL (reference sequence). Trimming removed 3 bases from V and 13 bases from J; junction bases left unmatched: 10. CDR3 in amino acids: CASSQVAGGPREYF. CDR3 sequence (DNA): TGTGCCAGCAGCCAGGTAGCGGGGGGCCCCCGGGAGTATTTT.

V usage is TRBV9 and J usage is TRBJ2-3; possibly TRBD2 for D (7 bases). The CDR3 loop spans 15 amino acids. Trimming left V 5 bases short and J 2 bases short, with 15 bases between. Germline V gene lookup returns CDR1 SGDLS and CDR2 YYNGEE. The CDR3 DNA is TGTGCCAGCAGTCCCGGGGGGCCCTACACAGATACGCAGTATTTT. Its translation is CASSPGGPYTDTQYF. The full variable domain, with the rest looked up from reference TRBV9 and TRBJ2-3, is DSGVTQTPKHLITATGQRVTLRCSPRSGDLSVYWYQQSLDQGLQFLIQYYNGEERAKGNILERFSAQQFPDLHSELNLSSLELGDSALYFCASSPGGPYTDTQYFGPGTRLTVL.

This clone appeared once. This chain's CDR3 is CASSLARGASSETQYF. CDR3 sequence (DNA): TGCGCCAGCAGCTTGGCGCGGGGGGCGAGCTCGGAGACCCAGTACTTC. The chain employs TRBV5-1 and TRBJ2-5, with TRBD2 matching over 8 bases. Germline loops: CDR1 SGHRS, CDR2 YFSETQ. V trimming: 0 bases; J trimming: 5 bases; junction bases outside the gene matches: 9. The CDR3 runs to 16 residues.

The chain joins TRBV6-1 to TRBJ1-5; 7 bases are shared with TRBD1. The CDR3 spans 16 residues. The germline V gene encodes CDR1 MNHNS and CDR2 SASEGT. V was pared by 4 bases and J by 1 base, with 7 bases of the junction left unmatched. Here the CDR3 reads CASSVFGQVSNQPQHF. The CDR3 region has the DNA TGTGCCAGCAGTGTCTTTGGACAGGTCAGCAATCAGCCCCAGCATTTT.

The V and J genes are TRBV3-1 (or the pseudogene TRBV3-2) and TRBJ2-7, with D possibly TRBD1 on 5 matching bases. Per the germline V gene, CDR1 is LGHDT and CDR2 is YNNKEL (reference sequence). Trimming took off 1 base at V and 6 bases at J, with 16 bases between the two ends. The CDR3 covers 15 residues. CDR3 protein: CASSQAGSRVTEQYF. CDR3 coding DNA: TGTGCCAGCAGCCAAGCCGGGTCCAGGGTCACCGAGCAGTACTTC.

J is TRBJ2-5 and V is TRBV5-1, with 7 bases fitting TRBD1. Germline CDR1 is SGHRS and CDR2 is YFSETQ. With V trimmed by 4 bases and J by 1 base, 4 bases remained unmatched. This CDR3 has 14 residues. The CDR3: CASSPGTVQETQYF. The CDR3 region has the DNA TGCGCCAGCAGCCCTGGGACAGTCCAAGAGACCCAGTACTTC.

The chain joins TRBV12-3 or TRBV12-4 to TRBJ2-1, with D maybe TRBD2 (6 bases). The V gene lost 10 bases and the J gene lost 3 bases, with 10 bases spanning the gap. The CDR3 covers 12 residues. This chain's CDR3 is CATGVGYNEQFF. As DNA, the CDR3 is TGTGCCACGGGGGTCGGCTACAATGAGCAGTTCTTC.

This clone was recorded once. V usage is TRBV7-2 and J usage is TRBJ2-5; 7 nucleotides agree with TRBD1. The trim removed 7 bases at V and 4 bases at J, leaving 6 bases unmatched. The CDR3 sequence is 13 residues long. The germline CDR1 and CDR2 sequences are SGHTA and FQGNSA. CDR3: CASNTYRGETQYF. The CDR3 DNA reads TGTGCCAGCAACACCTACAGGGGAGAGACCCAGTACTTC.

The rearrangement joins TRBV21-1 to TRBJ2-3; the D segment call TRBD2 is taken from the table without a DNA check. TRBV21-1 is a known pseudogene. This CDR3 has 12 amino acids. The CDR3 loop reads CASSYSTDTQYF. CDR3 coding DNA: TGTGCCAGCAGCTATAGCACAGATACGCAGTATTTT.

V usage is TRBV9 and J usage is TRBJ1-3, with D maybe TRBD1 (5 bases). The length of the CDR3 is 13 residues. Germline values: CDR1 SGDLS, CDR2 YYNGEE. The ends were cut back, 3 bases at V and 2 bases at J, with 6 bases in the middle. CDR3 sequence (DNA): TGTGCCAGCAGCGAAGGGGCTGGAAACACCATATATTTT. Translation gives CASSEGAGNTIYF.

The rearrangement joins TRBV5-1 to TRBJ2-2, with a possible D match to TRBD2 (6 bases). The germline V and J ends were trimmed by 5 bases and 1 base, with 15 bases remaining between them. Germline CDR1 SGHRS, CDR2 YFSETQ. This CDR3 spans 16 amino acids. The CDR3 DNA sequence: TGCGCCAGCAGTCCGGGACTGATCATGAACACCGGGGAGCTGTTTTTT. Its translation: CASSPGLIMNTGELFF.

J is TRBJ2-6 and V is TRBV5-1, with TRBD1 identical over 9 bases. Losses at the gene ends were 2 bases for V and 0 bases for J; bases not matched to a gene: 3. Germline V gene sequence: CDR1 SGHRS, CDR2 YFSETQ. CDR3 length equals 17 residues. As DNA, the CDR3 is TGCGCCAGCAGCTTAAGACAGGGGGACTCTGGGGCCAACGTCCTGACTTTC. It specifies CASSLRQGDSGANVLTF.

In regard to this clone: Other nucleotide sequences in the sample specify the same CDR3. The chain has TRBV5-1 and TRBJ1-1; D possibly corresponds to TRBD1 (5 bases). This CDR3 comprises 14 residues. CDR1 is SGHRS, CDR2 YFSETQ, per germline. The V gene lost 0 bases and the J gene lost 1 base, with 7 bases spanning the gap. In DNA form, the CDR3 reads TGCGCCAGCAGCTTGGGACAGCCGAACACTGAAGCTTTCTTT. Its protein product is CASSLGQPNTEAFF. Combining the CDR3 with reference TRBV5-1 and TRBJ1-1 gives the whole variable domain KAGVTQTPRYLIKTRGQQVTLSCSPISGHRSVSWYQQTPGQGLQFLFEYFSETQRNKGNFPGRFSGRQFSNSRSEMNVSTLELGDSALYLCASSLGQPNTEAFFGQGTRLTVV.